The 4 T cell receptor beta chains below all came from one sample that was sequenced in a study of T cells and Merkel cell carcinoma outcomes. This table comes from immunoSEQ multiplex PCR, and its TCRdb copy is limited to in-frame clones, with some not included. The repertoire includes 15,000 to 25,000 clones, more than 65% of them detected once, and 3% to 3.5% sits in the top ten. The specimen was tumor tissue from Merkel cell carcinoma. These receptors originate from a human donor with Merkel cell carcinoma.

The rearrangement joins TRBV6-5 to TRBJ1-3; D uncertain. V lost 7 bases and J 0 bases, leaving 13 bases between the germline ends. The CDR3 contains 15 residues. Germline values: CDR1 MNHEY, CDR2 SVGAGI. CDR3 coding DNA: TGTGCCAGCACTCGCTCCTTCGACTCTGGAAACACCATATATTTT. It yields the protein CASTRSFDSGNTIYF.

V usage is TRBV6-1 and J usage is TRBJ2-7; maybe TRBD1 (6 bases). Trimming pared 7 bases from V and 1 base from J, leaving 8 bases between. CDR1 is MNHNS and CDR2 is SASEGT in the germline V gene. There are 12 residues in the CDR3. CDR3 in amino acids: CASTGQSYEQYF. CDR3 nucleotides: TGTGCCAGCACCGGACAGTCCTACGAGCAGTACTTC.

The J gene is TRBJ2-5, the V gene TRBV28, with D uncertain. The V end was cut by 1 base, the J end by 2 bases, with 5 bases between. Germline loops: CDR1 MDHEN, CDR2 SYDVKM. The CDR3 loop spans 13 amino acids. The CDR3 nucleotides are TGTGCCAGCAGTTTATCGCAGCAAGAGACCCAGTACTTC. Translation gives CASSLSQQETQYF.

This clone was counted a single time. This chain joins TRBV5-1 and TRBJ2-4, with D uncertain. The CDR3 length is 14 residues. V was cut by 2 bases and J by 2 bases, with 8 bases left in between. CDR1 and CDR2 from the germline V gene are SGHRS and YFSETQ. DNA for the CDR3: TGCGCCAGCAGCTTCGGTGGGACCAAAAACATTCAGTACTTC. Translated, it gives CASSFGGTKNIQYF.